This T cell receptor beta chain was sequenced in a study of cytomegalovirus exposure and HLA in healthy donors. PCR was performed using 60 Vbeta and 13 Jbeta primers. The protocol was immunoSEQ multiplex PCR, while the TCRdb copy is restricted to in-frame clones and leaves out a portion. This table holds about 120,000 clones, roughly three fifths found once. Deletions cut 4 bases from V and 3 bases from J, with 12 bases between. CDR3 length equals 14 residues. CDR1 is SGHTA, CDR2 FQGNSA, per germline. This rearrangement joins TRBV7-2 to TRBJ2-5; D is ambiguous. Material: PBMCs. This sequence was found in a man between 18 and 29 years old in good health and CMV-seronegative. In DNA form, the CDR3 reads TGTGCCAGCAGCTCCCCCTTGCGGAAAGAGACCCAGTACTTC. Protein: CASSSPLRKETQYF.